This entry lists 2 T cell receptor beta chains sequenced from one sample in a study of T cell changes during pregnancy in multiple sclerosis. Using immunoSEQ multiplex PCR, the repertoire was profiled, and TCRdb retains in-frame clones only, with some absent. The sample carries tens of thousands of clones, around 90% recorded once. Source: peripheral blood, taken before pregnancy. Every receptor here comes from a female donor with multiple sclerosis, enrolled in a pregnancy study.

The chain employs TRBV9 and TRBJ1-2; 10 nucleotides match TRBD1. V trimming: 4 bases; J trimming: 5 bases; junction bases outside the gene matches: 8. This CDR3 region has 15 residues. Germline CDR1 SGDLS, CDR2 YYNGEE. The CDR3 sequence: CASSPRTGGGYGYTF. The CDR3, as DNA: TGTGCCAGCAGCCCGCGGACAGGGGGAGGGTATGGCTACACCTTC.

The CDR3 loop is CASSVRGRPGLAKNIQYF. The CDR3 DNA reads TGTGCCAGCAGCGTTAGGGGTCGCCCCGGTTTAGCCAAAAACATTCAGTACTTC. The chain is built from TRBV13 and TRBJ2-4; possibly TRBD1 for D (5 bases). This CDR3 has 18 amino acids. V lost 5 bases to trimming and J lost 0 bases, with 20 bases between them. CDR1 PRHDT and CDR2 FYEKMQ come from the germline V gene (reference sequence).